Reported below is one TCR beta chain. Its recognized antigen is unknown. Nothing much larger sits one base from this clone, and base qualities are not available. V and J lose 5 bases and 1 base, and a span of 14 bases separates them. The CDR3 runs 15 amino acids, cysteine and phenylalanine included. Only CDR3 DNA is held: 45 bases, read in frame from base 1. Sequences KGHSH (CDR1) and LQKENI (CDR2) are obtained from the germline V gene. The cohort consisted of some 730 healthy bone marrow donors. All cohort members were sampled while nominally healthy, although unrecorded immune exposures were likely present. The donor was CMV seropositive and belonged to the group of 270 or so seropositive cohort members. A peripheral blood sample was provided by each donor, and peripheral blood mononuclear cells were used for TCR beta sequencing. Genomic DNA was extracted from the blood cell samples with the Qiagen DNeasy Blood Extraction Kit.

The library was prepared using the immunoSEQ multiplex PCR assay. For the multiplex PCR, a mixture combining 60 forward primers for TCR Vbeta segments and 13 reverse primers for TCR Jbeta segments was used. The CDR3 region of rearranged TCR beta genes was amplified from genomic DNA by a multiplex PCR assay. The Illumina HiSeq System was used to sequence the amplified TCR beta libraries as 87-base-pair reads. The authors' analysis ran thus. A later analysis counted tens of millions of unique TCR beta chains across the 550 to 750 repertoires, and some 12 million of these chains were shared by at least two donors. Raw reads were error-corrected and collapsed into unique sequences with a nearest-neighbor algorithm that merged closely related sequences to remove PCR and sequencing errors. CDR3 sequences were aligned to IMGT reference sequences to assign V, D and J gene segments. Each retained sequence needed at least a six-nucleotide match to both a V gene segment and a J gene segment. Rearrangements were called productive when the CDR3 lacked stop codons and stayed in frame with V and J; all others were non-productive. CDR3 was defined by IMGT convention, running from the second conserved V-encoded cysteine to the conserved J-encoded phenylalanine. The earlier analysis of about 500 of the donors excluded sequences that lacked an unambiguous match to a single V gene segment. An earlier analysis of several hundred of the donors called V segments functional above 56.7% productive rearrangements and segregating when the between-donor standard deviation exceeded 5%. To diagnose cytomegalovirus status from the catalog of TCR beta chain sequences, a statistical classification framework was built. V and J gene assignment, in a later analysis, came from comparing TCR nucleotide sequences with IMGT/GENE-DB human TR gene sequences. A later analysis assigned CDR3 sequences and most-parsimonious VDJ recombination scenarios with the TCRdist pipeline. In a later analysis, each TCR beta chain was defined by its CDR3 amino acid sequence together with its V-gene family, and reads without a unique V-gene family were excluded. To address suspected cross-contamination and a sequencing artifact, a later analysis removed some 620 highly shared, low-generation-probability nucleotide sequences. In a later analysis, a clonal expansion index for each public chain was calculated from normalized within-repertoire ranks of inferred template counts. In a later analysis, generation probabilities were computed with a VDJ recombination model fitted to out-of-frame rearrangements, and the resulting probabilities were checked against IGoR. A later analysis scored TCR-TCR, TCR-HLA and TCR-CMV co-occurrence with hypergeometric tests, applying a repertoire-size bias correction to TCR pairs. In a later analysis, false discovery rates were estimated by permuting HLA or CMV assignments 20 times. In a later analysis, co-occurring TCRs were grouped with DBSCAN, and TCRdist sequence similarity was added when clustering was performed within HLA-allele-positive subsets. For co-occurrence clustering, repertoires with fewer than 30,000 or more than 120,000 public chains were excluded, along with four to six repertoires with anomalous nucleotide sharing. This is the immuneACCESS table as TCRdb keeps it, with only in-frame sequences that have V and J called. A part of the clones is gone; compared with another copy, unresolved V genes explain less than half, and the rest is unexplained. V, J and clone size were drawn from that table, and D and trimming were deduced from the DNA. The sample table shows around 150,000 clones, and about 78% are seen once. The ten biggest clones cover approximately 3.9% of the sample.

The data stem from a study of cytomegalovirus exposure and HLA in healthy donors listed by TCRdb under 2017. Looking at the study overall: An earlier analysis of 587 of the donors reported approximately 270 Gb of sequence data and roughly 100 million unique TCR beta sequences from 150 million to 200 million T cells. In an earlier analysis of around 540 of the donors, high-throughput TCR beta sequencing was used to judge whether each TCR beta V gene segment behaved as functional or pseudogenic. A later genetic analysis used genome-wide SNP genotypes for about three fifths of the roughly 700 donors, treating that subset as a discovery cohort. A separate validation cohort of over a hundred different subjects was used in addition to the roughly 720-subject first cohort. An early release covering some 640 HLA-typed donors comprised approximately 300 gigabases of sequencing data and tens of millions of unique TCR sequences. All discovery cohort repertoires had been generated on a single sequencing platform. The study used immunosequencing to profile the T cell repertoires of around 600 subjects and linked those repertoires to cytomegalovirus serostatus. A later analysis re-examined previously published TCR beta repertoires from around 670 donors and added high-resolution HLA genotyping to investigate patterns of TCR occurrence. A handful of DR-DQ haplotypes were handled as single units for association and clustering because linkage in the cohort was strong. Of the roughly 400 genotyped donors, 81% fell in the genetic ancestry cluster associated with self-reported Caucasian donors. The study aimed to test whether cataloging public T cell receptors could reveal signatures of past pathogen exposure. The number of typed donors differed by locus: roughly 629-640 for A, B, C, DRB1 and DQB1; 522 for DQA1; 606 for DPA1; and 450 to 480 for DPB1. HLA typing included class I and class II loci at four-digit resolution. High-throughput TCR immunosequencing, statistical association of individual TCRs with disease status, and machine learning were combined to predict cytomegalovirus infection status. Donor age, sex, ethnicity and CMV serostatus were compiled alongside the repertoire data. Rather than using new phenotypic data, the later analysis identified candidate immune exposures from TCR beta sequences and from how often those sequences occurred across donors. Among 300 to 500 genotyped donors of the cohort, an average of around 250,000 unique TCR beta nucleotide sequences was sequenced per donor, of which 15% to 20% were non-productive. What the work shows at the level of the full study, not this receptor alone: Only TCR beta chains were sequenced in this cohort, and the absence of alpha or paired-chain data limited detectable features. Most CMV-associated TCR beta chains appeared to be HLA-restricted in a later analysis, and the HLA associations seemed to be driven largely by CMV exposure. In an earlier analysis of some 640 of the donors, most TCR beta V segments were observed in productive rearrangements about 87% or about 30% of the time, broadly matching IMGT annotations. It was suggested by the authors that the approach could potentially be generalized to other disease states and immunological phenotypes. Linkage disequilibrium might explain the correlated functional status among segregating V segments, but an unknown experimental factor could not be ruled out. Roughly uniform sequencing depth across donors was assumed in presence/absence analyses, although this assumption may not hold. Across donors, most TCR sequences were observed very rarely, whereas some public TCRs were present in many individuals. Immune exposure information for the cohort was limited to CMV serostatus. In vitro tests confirmed that a few of the cytomegalovirus-associated TCR beta chains recognize cytomegalovirus antigens. A cluster of highly shared sequence variants was judged likely to be a technical artifact of the sequencing pipeline. Because HLA typing was unavailable for some donors at each locus, only the typed subset was used in association tests. In a later analysis, some 18,000 TCR beta sequences were associated with specific HLA alleles at a false discovery rate of 0.05. A later analysis found that HLA-associated TCR beta chains were more clonally expanded and had lower generation probabilities than equally common non-associated chains. Compared with the approximately 710-donor mean, donors in an Asian-associated ancestry cluster had fewer N-insertions in productive TCRs, according to a later genetic analysis. When HLA alleles, especially DR and DQ, strongly co-occurred, TCR associations were difficult to assign to individual alleles. The study gave a list of about 150 TCR beta chains associated with cytomegalovirus. Some IMGT-functional V segments, including TRBV6-2 and TRBV6-3, could not be told apart with the 87-base-pair reads, so those segments were excluded. Because counts were too low, 15 to 20 rarely observed V segments, including chromosome 9 orphons, were excluded from the earlier analysis of 587 of the donors. V-gene and J-gene trimming of TCR beta chains was associated with a missense DCLRE1C variant in a later genetic analysis, and the association was replicated in an independent cohort. Several of the top co-occurrence clusters appeared to be linked to parvovirus B19, influenza, CMV and Epstein-Barr virus, according to a later analysis. The classifier was reported to diagnose cytomegalovirus status with high specificity and sensitivity in both the original cohort and the validation cohort. In a later analysis, TCR association rates were found to vary across HLA loci, with the most associated TCRs seen for DRB1 alleles and the fewest for HLA-C alleles. A further reported finding was that TCR beta sequences accurately predicted the HLA-A and HLA-B alleles for most subjects in the first cohort.

The sequence links TRBV18 to TRBJ1-1; a confident D gene designation cannot be given. Material for sequencing was PBMCs. The TCR was taken from a man aged 50 or older in good health and CMV-seropositive. For the CDR3, the sequence is CASSTTMTQNTEAFF. The DNA sequence is given as TGTGCCAGCTCAACCACCATGACACAGAACACTGAAGCTTTCTTT.